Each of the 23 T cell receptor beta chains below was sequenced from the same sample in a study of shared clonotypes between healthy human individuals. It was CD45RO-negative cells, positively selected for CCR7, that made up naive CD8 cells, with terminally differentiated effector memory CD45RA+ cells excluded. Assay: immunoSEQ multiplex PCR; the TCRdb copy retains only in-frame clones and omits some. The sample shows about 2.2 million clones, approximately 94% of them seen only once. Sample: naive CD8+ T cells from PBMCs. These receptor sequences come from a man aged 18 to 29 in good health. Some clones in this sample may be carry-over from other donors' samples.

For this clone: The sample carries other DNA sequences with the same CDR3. The CDR3: CASSVGLAANEQFF. CDR3 DNA: TGTGCCAGCAGCGTCGGACTAGCGGCCAATGAGCAGTTCTTC. This chain joins TRBV9 and TRBJ2-1; 10 nucleotides line up with TRBD2. V gave up 2 bases and J gave up 6 bases; unmatched junction bases: 2. Germline V lookup: CDR1 SGDLS, CDR2 YYNGEE. The CDR3 covers 14 residues.

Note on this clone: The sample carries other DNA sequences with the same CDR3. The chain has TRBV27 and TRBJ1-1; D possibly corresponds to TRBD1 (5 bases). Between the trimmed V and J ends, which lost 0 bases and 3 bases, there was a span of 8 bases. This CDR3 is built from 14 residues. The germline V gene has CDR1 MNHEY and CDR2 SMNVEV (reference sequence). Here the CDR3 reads CASSLSRGDTEAFF. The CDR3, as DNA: TGTGCCAGCAGTTTATCGAGGGGAGACACTGAAGCTTTCTTT.

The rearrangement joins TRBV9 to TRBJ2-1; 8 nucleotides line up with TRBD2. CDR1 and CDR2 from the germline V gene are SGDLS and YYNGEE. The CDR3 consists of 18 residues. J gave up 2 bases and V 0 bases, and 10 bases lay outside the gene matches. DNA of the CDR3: TGTGCCAGCAGCGTAGGATCCCGTAGCGGGGCTACCTACAATGAGCAGTTCTTC. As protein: CASSVGSRSGATYNEQFF.

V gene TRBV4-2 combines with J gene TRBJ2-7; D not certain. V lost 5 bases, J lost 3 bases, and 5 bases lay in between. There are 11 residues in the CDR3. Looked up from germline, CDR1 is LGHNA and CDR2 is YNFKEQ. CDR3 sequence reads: CASSTSYEQYF. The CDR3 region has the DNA TGTGCCAGCAGCACCAGCTACGAGCAGTACTTC.

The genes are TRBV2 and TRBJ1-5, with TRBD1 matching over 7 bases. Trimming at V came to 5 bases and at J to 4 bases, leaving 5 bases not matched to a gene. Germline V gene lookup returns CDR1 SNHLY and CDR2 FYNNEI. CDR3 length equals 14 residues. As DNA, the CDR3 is TGTGCCAGCAGTTGGGGGACAGAAAATCAGCCCCAGCATTTT. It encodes CASSWGTENQPQHF. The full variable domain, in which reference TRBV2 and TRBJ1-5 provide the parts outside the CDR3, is EPEVTQTPSHQVTQMGQEVILRCVPISNHLYFYWYRQILGQKVEFLVSFYNNEISEKSEIFDDQFSVERPDGSNFTLKIRSTKLEDSAMYFCASSWGTENQPQHFGDGTRLSIL.

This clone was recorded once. CDR3 loop: CASSTSGTGGDYGYTF. The CDR3 region has the DNA TGTGCCAGTAGCACCTCCGGGACAGGGGGTGACTATGGCTACACCTTC. The gene calls are TRBV19 and TRBJ1-2; 11 nucleotides align to TRBD1. The CDR3 runs 16 residues. Germline CDR1 reads LNHDA; CDR2 reads SQIVND (reference sequence). The V gene end was trimmed by 6 bases and the J gene end by 3 bases; junction bases not matched to a gene: 9.

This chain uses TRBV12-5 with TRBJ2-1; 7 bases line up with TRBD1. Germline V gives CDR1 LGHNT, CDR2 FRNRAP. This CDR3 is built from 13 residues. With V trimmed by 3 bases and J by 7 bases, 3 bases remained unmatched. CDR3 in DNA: TGTGCTAGTGGTTTCGACAGGGCGAATGAGCAGTTCTTC. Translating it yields CASGFDRANEQFF.

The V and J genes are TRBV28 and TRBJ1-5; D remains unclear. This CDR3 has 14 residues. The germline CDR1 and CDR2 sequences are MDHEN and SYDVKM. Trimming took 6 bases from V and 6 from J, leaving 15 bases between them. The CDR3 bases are TGTGCCAGCAGCCCCCCGGGGTTTATTCAGCCCCAGCATTTT. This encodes CASSPPGFIQPQHF.

The CDR3 nucleotides are TGTGCCAGCAGTTTCGACAGGGAGGGTATGAATTCCTACGAGCAGTACTTC. Translated, it gives CASSFDREGMNSYEQYF. The rearrangement uses TRBV28 and TRBJ2-7; D possibly matches TRBD1 or TRBD2 (7 bases each). The V end was cut by 3 bases, the J end by 1 base, with 19 bases between. Germline-derived CDR1 and CDR2 are MDHEN and SYDVKM. This CDR3 spans 17 amino acids.

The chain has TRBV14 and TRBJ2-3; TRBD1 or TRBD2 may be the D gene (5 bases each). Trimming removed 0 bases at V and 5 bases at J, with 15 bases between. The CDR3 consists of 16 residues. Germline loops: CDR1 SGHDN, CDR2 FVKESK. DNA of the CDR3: TGTGCCAGCAGCCAAGATAAAGGGCAGGGAGAAGATACGCAGTATTTT. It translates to CASSQDKGQGEDTQYF.

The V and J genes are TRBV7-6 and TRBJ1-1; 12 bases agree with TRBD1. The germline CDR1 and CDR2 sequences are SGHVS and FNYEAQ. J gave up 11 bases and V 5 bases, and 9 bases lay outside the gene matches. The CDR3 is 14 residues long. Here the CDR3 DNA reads TGTGCCAGCAGCCCCGGGACAGGGGGCGCGGGGGCTTTCTTT. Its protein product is CASSPGTGGAGAFF.

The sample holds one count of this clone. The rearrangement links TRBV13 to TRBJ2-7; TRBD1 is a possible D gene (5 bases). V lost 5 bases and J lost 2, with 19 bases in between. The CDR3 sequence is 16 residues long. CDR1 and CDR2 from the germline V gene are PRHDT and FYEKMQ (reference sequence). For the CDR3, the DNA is TGTGCCAGCAGCGCAAAGGGGAAAGGGGCGGCCTACGAGCAGTACTTC. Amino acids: CASSAKGKGAAYEQYF.

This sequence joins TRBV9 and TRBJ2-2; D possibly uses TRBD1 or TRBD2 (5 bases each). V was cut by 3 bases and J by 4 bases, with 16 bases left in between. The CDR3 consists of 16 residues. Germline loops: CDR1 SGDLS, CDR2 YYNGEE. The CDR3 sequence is CASSAKSTGATGELFF. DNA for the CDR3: TGTGCCAGCAGCGCCAAGAGTACCGGGGCCACCGGGGAGCTGTTTTTT.

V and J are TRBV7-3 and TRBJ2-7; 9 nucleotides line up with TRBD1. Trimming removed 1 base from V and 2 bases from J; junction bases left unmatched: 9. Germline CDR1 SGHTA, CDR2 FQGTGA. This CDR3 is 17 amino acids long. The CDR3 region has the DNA TGTGCCAGCAGCTTAAAGAGGCGGGGACAGGGCACCTACGAGCAGTACTTC. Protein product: CASSLKRRGQGTYEQYF.

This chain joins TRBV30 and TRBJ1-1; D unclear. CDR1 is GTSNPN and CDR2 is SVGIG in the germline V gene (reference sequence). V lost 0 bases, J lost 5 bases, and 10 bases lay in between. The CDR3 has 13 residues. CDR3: CAWSVLVSTEAFF. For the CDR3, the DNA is TGTGCCTGGAGTGTACTTGTGAGTACTGAAGCTTTCTTT.

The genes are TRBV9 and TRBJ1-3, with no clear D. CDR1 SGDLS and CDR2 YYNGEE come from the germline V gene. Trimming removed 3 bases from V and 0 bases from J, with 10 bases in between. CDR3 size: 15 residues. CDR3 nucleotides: TGTGCCAGCAGCGCCACAAGAATCTCTGGAAACACCATATATTTT. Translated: CASSATRISGNTIYF.

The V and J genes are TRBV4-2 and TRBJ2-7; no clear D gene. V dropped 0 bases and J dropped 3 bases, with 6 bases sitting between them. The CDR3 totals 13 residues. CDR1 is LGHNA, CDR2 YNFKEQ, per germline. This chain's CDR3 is CASSQDPDYEQYF. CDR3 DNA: TGTGCCAGCAGCCAAGATCCCGACTACGAGCAGTACTTC.

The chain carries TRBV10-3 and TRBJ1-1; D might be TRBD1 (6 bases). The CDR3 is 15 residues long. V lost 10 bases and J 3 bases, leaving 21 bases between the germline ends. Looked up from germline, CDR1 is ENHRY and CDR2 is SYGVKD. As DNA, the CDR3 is TGTGCCACCATCGAAGGGGGTGATTATGACACTGAAGCTTTCTTT. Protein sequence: CATIEGGDYDTEAFF.

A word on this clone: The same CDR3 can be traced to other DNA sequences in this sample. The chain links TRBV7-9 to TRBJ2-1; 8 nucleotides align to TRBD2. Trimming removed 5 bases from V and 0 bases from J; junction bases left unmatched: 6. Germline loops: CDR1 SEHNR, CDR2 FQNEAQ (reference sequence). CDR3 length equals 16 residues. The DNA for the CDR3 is TGTGCCAGCAGCCCCGCCGGGACTAGCTCCTACAATGAGCAGTTCTTC. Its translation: CASSPAGTSSYNEQFF.

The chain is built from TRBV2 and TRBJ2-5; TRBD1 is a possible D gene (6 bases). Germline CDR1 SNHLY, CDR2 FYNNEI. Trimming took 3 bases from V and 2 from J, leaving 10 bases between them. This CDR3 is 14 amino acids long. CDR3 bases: TGTGCCAGCAGTGAGCTGGACAGACAAGAGACCCAGTACTTC. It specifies CASSELDRQETQYF.

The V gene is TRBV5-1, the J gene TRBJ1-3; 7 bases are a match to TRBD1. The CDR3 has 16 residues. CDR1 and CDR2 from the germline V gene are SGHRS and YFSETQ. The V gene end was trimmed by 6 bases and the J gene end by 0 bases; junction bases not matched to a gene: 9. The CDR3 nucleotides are TGCGCCAGCACCTCGACGACAGGGAGCTCTGGAAACACCATATATTTT. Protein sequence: CASTSTTGSSGNTIYF.

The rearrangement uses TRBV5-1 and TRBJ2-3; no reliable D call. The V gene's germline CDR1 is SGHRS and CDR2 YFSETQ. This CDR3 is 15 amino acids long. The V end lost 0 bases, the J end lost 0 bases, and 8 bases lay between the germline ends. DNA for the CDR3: TGCGCCAGCAGCTTGGAGGCGACTAGCACAGATACGCAGTATTTT. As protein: CASSLEATSTDTQYF.

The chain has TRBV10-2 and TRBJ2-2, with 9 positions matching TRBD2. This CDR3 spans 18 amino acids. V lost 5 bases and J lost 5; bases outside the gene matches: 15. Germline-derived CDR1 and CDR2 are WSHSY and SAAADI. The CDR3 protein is CASSFHRVAGGTTGELFF. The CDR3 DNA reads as TGCGCCAGCAGTTTTCATAGGGTGGCGGGAGGGACTACCGGGGAGCTGTTTTTT.